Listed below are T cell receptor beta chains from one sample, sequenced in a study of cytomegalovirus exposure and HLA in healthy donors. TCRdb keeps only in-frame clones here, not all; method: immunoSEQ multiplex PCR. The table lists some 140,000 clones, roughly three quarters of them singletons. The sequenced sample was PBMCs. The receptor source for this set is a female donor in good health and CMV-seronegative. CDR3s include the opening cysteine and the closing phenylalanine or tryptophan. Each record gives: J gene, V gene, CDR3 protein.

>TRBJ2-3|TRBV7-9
CASSLTFADTQYF
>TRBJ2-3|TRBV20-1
CSASQRLPQYF
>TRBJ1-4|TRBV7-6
CASSQERSKLFF
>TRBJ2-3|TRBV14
CASSRRGQPRTDTQYF
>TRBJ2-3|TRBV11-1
CATRESTDTQYF
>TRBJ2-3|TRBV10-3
CAITKERVSGEDTQYF
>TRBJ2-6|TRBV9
CASSAYQGADSGANVLTF
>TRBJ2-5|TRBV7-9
CASSFSRTGVETQYF
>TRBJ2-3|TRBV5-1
CASSRGLATDTQYF
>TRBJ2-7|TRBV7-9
CASGLAGRDEQYF
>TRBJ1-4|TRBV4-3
CASSGQGSGKLFF
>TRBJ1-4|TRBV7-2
CASSTGGGGKKLFF
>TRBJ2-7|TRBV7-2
CASTIAGSGEQYF
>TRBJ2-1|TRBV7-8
CASIPPGRDNEQFF
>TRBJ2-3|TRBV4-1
CASSLNSGASDTQYF
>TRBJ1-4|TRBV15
CATSRAQGTTNEKLFF